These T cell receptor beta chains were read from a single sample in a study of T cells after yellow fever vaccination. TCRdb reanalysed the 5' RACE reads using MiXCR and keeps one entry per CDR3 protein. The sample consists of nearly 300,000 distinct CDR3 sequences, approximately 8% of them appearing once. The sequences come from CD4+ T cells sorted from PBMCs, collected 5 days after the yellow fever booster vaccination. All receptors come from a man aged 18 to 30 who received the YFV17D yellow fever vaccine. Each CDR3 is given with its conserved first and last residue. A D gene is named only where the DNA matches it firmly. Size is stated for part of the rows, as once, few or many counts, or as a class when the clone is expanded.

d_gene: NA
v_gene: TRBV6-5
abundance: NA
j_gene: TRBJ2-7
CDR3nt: TGTGCCAGCAGTTACTCGTCGGGGAGCTCCTACGAGCAGTACTTC
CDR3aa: CASSYSSGSSYEQYF

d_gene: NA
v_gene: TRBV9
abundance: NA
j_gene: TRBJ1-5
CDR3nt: TGTGCCAGCAGCGCGGAGGACAGAACTCAGCCCCAGCATTTT
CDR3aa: CASSAEDRTQPQHF

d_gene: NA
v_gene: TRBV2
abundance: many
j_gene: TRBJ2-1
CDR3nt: TGTGCCAGCAGTGTCAGGGGATCCTACAATGAGCAGTTCTTC
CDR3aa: CASSVRGSYNEQFF

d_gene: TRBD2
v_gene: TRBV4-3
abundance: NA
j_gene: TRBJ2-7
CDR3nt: TGCGCCAGCAGCCAAGATGATCGGGGGGCCTACGAGCAGTACTTC
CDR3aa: CASSQDDRGAYEQYF

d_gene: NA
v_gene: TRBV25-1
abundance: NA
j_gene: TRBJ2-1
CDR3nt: TGTGCCAGCAGTGCCCTTCCAGGCCCCGATGAGCAGTTCTTC
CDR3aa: CASSALPGPDEQFF

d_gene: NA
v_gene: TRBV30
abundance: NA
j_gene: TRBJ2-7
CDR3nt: TGTGCCGGCGCAGGAACACTTCCCTACGAGCAGTACTTC
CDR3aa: CAGAGTLPYEQYF

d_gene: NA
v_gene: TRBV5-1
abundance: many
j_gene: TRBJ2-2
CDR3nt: TGCGCCAGCAGCTTTCAGGGAGTCGGGGAGCTGTTTTTT
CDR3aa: CASSFQGVGELFF

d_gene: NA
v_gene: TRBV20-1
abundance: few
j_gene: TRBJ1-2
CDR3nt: TGCAGTGCTAGAGTTTCGGGATCATCGCACTATGGCTACACCTTC
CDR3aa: CSARVSGSSHYGYTF

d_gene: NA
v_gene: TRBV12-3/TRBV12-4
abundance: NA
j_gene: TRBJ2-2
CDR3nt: TGTGCCAGCACTAGGGGTTCCACCGGGGAGCTGTTTTTT
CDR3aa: CASTRGSTGELFF

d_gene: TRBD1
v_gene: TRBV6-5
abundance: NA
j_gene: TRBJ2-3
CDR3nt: TGTGCCAGCAGTTACCCCGGACAGGGGACAGATACGCAGTATTTT
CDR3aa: CASSYPGQGTDTQYF

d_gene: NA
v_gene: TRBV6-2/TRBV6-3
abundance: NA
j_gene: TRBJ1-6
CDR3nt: TGTGCCAGCAACCAGGGCAGGGAAGCACCCCTCCACTTT
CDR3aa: CASNQGREAPLHF

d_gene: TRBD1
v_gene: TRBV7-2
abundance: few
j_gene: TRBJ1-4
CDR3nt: TGTGCCAGCAGACCGGGGACAGGGTCCGAAAAACTGTTTTTT
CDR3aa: CASRPGTGSEKLFF

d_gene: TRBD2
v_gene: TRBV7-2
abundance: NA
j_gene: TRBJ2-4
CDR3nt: TGTGCCAGCAGCTTTTTAGCGGGGGGGGAAAACATTCAGTACTTC
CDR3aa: CASSFLAGGENIQYF

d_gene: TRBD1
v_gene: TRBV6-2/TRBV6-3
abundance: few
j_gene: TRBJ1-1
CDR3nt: TGTGCCAGCAGTACCGGACAGGGTAGAGAAGCTTTCTTT
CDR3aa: CASSTGQGREAFF

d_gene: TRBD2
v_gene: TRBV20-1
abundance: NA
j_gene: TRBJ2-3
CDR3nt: TGCAGTGCTAAACGGGGGGGCACAGATACGCAGTATTTT
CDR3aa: CSAKRGGTDTQYF

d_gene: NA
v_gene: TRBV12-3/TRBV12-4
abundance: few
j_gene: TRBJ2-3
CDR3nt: TGTGCCAGCACCCAAGGGAGCACAGATACGCAGTATTTT
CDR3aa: CASTQGSTDTQYF

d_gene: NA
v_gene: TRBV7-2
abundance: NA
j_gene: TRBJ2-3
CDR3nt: TGTGCCAGCAATCACAGGGGGGGGAGCACAGATACGCAGTATTTT
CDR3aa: CASNHRGGSTDTQYF

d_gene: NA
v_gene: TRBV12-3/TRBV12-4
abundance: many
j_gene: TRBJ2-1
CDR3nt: TGTGCCAGCAGGTTTCAGTGGGCAGGGTATAGGAATGAGCAGTTCTTC
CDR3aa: CASRFQWAGYRNEQFF

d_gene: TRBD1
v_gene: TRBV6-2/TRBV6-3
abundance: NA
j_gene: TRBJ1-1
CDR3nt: TGTGCCAGCAGTTACCCCCTCCAGGGGGCGAACACTGAAGCTTTCTTT
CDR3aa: CASSYPLQGANTEAFF

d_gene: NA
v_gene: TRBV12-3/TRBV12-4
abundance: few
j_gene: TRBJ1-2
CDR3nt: TGTGCCAGCAGTGTACCCGGGGGGTCCTATGGCTACACCTTC
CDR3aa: CASSVPGGSYGYTF

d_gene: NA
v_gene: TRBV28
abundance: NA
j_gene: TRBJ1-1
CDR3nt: TGTGCCAGCAGTAAAAACACAGGGTACACTGAAGCTTTCTTT
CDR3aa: CASSKNTGYTEAFF

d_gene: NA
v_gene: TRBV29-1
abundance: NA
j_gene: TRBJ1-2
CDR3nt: TGCAGCGTTGTCCCCGGGATTGTAAATACCTTC
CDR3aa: CSVVPGIVNTF

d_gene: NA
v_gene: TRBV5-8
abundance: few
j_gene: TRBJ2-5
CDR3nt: TGTGCCAGCAGCTTGATAGAGACCCAGTACTTC
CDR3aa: CASSLIETQYF

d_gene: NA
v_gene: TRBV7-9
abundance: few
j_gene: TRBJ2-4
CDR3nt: TGTGCCAGCACCGAAAGTGGGGGGGCGAACATTCAGTACTTC
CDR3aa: CASTESGGANIQYF

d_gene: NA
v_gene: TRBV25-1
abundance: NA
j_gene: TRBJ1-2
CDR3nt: TGTGCCAGCAGTGCCGGGGGTCTATATGGCTACACCTTC
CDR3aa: CASSAGGLYGYTF

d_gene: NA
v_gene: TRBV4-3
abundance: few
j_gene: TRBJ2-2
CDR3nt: TGCGCCAGCAGCCAGAGGCGCTACCTCACCGGGGAGCTGTTTTTT
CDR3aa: CASSQRRYLTGELFF

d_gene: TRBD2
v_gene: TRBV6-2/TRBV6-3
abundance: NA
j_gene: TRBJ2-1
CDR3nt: TGTGCCAGCAATCGAGCGGGGGCGAGCTCCTACAATGAGCAGTTCTTC
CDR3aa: CASNRAGASSYNEQFF

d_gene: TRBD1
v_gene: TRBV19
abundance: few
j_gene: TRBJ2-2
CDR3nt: TGTGCCAGTAGCATGGTGACAGGGACCGGGGAGCTGTTTTTT
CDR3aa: CASSMVTGTGELFF

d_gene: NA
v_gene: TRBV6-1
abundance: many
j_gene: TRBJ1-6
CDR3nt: TGTGCCAGCAATCCGACGGATGCGAATCATTCACCCCTCCACTTT
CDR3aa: CASNPTDANHSPLHF

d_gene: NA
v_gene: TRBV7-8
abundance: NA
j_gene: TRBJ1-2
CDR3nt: TGTGCCAGCAGCCCAAGCGAATCTAACTATGGCTACACCTTC
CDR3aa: CASSPSESNYGYTF

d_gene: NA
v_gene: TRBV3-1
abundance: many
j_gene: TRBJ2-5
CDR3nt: TGTGCCAGCAGCCAAGACGCAGGGAGGGAGACCCAGTACTTC
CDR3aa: CASSQDAGRETQYF

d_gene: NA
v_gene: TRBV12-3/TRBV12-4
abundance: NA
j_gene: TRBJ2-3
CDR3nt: TGTGCCAGCAGTTACCGCCCCCTGGGGAGCAGGGGCACAGATACGCAGTATTTT
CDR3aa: CASSYRPLGSRGTDTQYF

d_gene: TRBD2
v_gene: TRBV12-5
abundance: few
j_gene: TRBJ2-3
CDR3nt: TGTGCTAGTGGTTTGGGACTAGCGGGGGTAGATACGCAGTATTTT
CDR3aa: CASGLGLAGVDTQYF

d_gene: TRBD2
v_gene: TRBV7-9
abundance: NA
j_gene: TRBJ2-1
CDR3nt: TGTGCCAGCAGCAAAACTAGCGGGGGGGCCAATGAGCAGTTCTTC
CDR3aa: CASSKTSGGANEQFF

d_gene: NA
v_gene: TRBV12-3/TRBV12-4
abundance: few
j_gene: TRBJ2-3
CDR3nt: TGTGCCAGCAGTGGCTGGGGTGATACCACAGATACGCAGTATTTT
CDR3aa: CASSGWGDTTDTQYF

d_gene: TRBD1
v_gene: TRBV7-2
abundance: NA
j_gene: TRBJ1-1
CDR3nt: TGTGCCAGCACCACTGACAGGGGCCGGTTTGAAGCTTTCTTT
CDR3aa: CASTTDRGRFEAFF

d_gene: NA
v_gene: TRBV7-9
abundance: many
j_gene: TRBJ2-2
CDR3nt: TGTGCCAGCAGCCCGATGGCAGGGATCACCGGGGAGCTGTTTTTT
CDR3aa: CASSPMAGITGELFF

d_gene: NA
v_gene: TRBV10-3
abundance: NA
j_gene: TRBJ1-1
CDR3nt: TGTGCCATCAGTGGACCCGGCAGTGGGATCCCCCAAGCTTTCTTT
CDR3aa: CAISGPGSGIPQAFF

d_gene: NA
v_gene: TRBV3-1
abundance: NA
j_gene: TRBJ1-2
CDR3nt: TGTGCCAGCAGCCAAGAGTTAATCAGGGTGAGCGGCTACACCTTC
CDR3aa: CASSQELIRVSGYTF

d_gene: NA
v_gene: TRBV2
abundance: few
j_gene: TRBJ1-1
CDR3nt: TGTGCCAGCACTGTGGAACTGAACACTGAAGCTTTCTTT
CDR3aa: CASTVELNTEAFF

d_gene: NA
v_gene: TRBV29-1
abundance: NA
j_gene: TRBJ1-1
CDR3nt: TGCAGCGTTGCAGAGCAGGGGTACACTGAAGCTTTCTTT
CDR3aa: CSVAEQGYTEAFF

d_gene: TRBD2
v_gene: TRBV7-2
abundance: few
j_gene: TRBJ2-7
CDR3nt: TGTGCCAGCAGCGCCCGACTAGCGGGGACCGAGCAGTACTTC
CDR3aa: CASSARLAGTEQYF

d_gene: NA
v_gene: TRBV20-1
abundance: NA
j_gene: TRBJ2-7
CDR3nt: TGCAGTGCTAGTAAAAGCGGGCGCTACGAGCAGTACTTC
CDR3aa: CSASKSGRYEQYF

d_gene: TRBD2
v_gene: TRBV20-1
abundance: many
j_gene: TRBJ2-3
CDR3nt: TGCAGTGCTAGCTGGCGGGGGGACACAGATACGCAGTATTTT
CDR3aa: CSASWRGDTDTQYF

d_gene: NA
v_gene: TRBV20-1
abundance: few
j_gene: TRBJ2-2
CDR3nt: TGCAGTGCTAGAGCCTCAGGGGCGGCGACCGGGGAGCTGTTTTTT
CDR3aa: CSARASGAATGELFF

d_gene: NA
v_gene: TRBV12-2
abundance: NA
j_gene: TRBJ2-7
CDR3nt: TGTGCAAGTCGGCCACCCGAAAGTAAGGGAAACGAGCAGTACTTC
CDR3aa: CASRPPESKGNEQYF

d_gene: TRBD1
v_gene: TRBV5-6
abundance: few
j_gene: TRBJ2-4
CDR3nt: TGTGCCAGCAGCTTGACAGGGGTGGTGGAAAACATTCAGTACTTC
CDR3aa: CASSLTGVVENIQYF

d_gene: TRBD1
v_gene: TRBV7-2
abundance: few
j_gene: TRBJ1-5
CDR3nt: TGTGCCAGCAGCCAGGACAGGGACCGCAATCAGCCCCAGCATTTT
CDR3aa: CASSQDRDRNQPQHF

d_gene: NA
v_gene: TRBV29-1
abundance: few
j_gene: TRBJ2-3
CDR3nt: TGCAGCGGGAAGGACCCAACGGAAACCACAGATACGCAGTATTTT
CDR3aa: CSGKDPTETTDTQYF

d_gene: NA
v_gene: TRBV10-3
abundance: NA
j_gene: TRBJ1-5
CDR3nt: TGTGCCATCAGTGAGGGCAGGGATCAGCCCCAGCATTTT
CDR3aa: CAISEGRDQPQHF

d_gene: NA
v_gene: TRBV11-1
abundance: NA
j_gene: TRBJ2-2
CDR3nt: TGTGCCAGCAATACAGCCTCCGGGGAGCTGTTTTTT
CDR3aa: CASNTASGELFF

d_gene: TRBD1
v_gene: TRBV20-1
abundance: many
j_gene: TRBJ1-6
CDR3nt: TGCAGTGCTCGACAGGGGATCTCACCCCTCCACTTT
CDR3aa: CSARQGISPLHF

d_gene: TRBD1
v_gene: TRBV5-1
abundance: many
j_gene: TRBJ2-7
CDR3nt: TGCGCCAGCAGCTTGGCCGAGACAGGGACCTACGAGCAGTACTTC
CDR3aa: CASSLAETGTYEQYF